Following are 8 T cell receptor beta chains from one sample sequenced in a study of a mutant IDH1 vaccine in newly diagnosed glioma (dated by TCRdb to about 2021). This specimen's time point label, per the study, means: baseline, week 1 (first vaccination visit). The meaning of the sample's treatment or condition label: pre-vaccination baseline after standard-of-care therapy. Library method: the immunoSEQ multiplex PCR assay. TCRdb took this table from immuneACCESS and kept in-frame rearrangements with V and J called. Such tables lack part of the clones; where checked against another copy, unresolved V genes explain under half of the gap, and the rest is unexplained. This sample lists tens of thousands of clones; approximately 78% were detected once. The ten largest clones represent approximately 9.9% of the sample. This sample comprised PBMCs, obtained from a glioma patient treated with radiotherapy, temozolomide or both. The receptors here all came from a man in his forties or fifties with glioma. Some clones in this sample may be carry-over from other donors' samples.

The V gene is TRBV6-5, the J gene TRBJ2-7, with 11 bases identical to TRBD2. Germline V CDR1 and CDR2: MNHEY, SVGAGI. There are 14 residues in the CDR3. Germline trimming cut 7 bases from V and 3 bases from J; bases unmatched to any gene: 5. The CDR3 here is CASTPSGGHYEQYF. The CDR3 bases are TGTGCCAGCACTCCTAGCGGGGGGCACTACGAGCAGTACTTC.

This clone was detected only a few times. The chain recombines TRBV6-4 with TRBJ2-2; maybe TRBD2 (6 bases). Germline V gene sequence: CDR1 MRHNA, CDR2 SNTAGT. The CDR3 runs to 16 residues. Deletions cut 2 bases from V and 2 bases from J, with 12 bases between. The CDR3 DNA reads TGTGCCAGCAGTGACGAGGGGACTTCTAACACCGGGGAGCTGTTTTTT. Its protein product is CASSDEGTSNTGELFF.

DNA for the CDR3: TGTGCCAGCAGCTTAAGTAGCAATCAGCCCCAGCATTTT. Its translation is CASSLSSNQPQHF. The genes are TRBV7-6 and TRBJ1-5; D gene uncertain. V was trimmed by 2 bases and J by 0 bases, leaving 2 bases between them. Germline-derived CDR1 and CDR2 are SGHVS and FNYEAQ. CDR3 length equals 13 residues. Filled out from reference TRBV7-6 and TRBJ1-5, the complete variable domain reads GAGVSQSPRYKVTKRGQDVALRCDPISGHVSLYWYRQALGQGPEFLTYFNYEAQQDKSGLPNDRFSAERPEGSISTLTIQRTEQRDSAMYRCASSLSSNQPQHFGDGTRLSIL.

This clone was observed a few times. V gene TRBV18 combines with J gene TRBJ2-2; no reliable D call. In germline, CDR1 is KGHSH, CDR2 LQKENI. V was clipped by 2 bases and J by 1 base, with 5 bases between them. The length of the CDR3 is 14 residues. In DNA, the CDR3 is TGTGCCAGCTCACCAGGCATGAACACCGGGGAGCTGTTTTTT. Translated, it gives CASSPGMNTGELFF.

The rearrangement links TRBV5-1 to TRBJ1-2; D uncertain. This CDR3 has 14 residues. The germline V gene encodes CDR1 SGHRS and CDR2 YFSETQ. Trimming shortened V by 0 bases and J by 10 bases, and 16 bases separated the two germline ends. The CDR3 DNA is TGCGCCAGCAGCTTGGAAGACGGCGGAATGGACTACACCTTC. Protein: CASSLEDGGMDYTF.

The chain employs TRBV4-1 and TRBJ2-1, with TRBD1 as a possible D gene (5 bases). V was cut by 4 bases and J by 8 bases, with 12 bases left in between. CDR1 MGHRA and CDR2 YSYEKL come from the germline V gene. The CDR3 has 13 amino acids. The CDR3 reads CASSRGMADEQFF. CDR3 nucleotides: TGCGCCAGCAGCCGGGGCATGGCGGATGAGCAGTTCTTC.

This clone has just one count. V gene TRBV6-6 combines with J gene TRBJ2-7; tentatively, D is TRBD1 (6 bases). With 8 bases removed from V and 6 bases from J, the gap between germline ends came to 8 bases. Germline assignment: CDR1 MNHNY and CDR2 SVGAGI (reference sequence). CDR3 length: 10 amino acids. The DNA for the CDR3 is TGTGCCAGCTCGGACAGCGAGCAGTACTTC. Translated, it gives CASSDSEQYF.

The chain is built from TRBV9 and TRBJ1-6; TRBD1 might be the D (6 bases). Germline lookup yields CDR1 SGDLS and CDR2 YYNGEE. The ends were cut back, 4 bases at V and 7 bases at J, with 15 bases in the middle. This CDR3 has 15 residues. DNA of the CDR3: TGTGCCAGCAGCCCCCCAGGGGCAGGCAATTCACCCCTCCACTTT. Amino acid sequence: CASSPPGAGNSPLHF.